Included here is one T cell receptor beta chain sequence, with context. It has no known antigen specificity. The input lacks base qualities; no much larger clone sits a single base away. The sample comes from a study of beta chain features in type 1 diabetes (dated by TCRdb to the late 2010s). A note on the overall study: Mean age, gender distribution, total cell number and subset yield were not different between patients and healthy donors. Across all samples, about 110 million sorted cells were examined, and cell number per subset correlated strongly with RNA yield. The study compared TCRB repertoires of sorted circulating CD4+ T cell subsets between recently diagnosed type 1 diabetes patients and matched healthy donors. Regulatory and stem cell-like memory subsets were isolated from only 8 patients and 8 healthy donors, whereas naive and central memory subsets came from all 30 or so donors. Overall study outcomes, separate from this receptor: In all four CD4+ subsets, TCRB CDR3 length was moderately but significantly shorter in type 1 diabetes patients. HLA sub-analyses involved small numbers of individuals, so any influence of HLA type on TCRB rearrangement remained unresolved. Because cDNA was sequenced instead of genomic DNA, activated cells with high expression could be over-represented, although the groups did not differ in activation or CD3 levels. PCR may preferentially amplify shorter templates, but because patient and control samples were amplified and corrected together, any resulting skew would affect both groups equally. Naive, central memory and regulatory TCRB repertoires appeared to be more alike among patients than among healthy donors. At VDJ recombination sites, type 1 diabetes patients had fewer insertions and more deleted nucleotides, which implies abnormalities in thymic rearrangement.

The CDR3 sequence holds 15 residues, the cysteine and phenylalanine included. The only DNA kept is the CDR3, 45 bases in frame from the first base. CDR1 and CDR2 are read off the germline V gene as KGHSH and LQKENI. V sheds 0 bases and J sheds 6 bases, leaving 11 bases between their ends. A single peripheral blood draw of around 0.11 L on average was collected from each donor into heparinised tubes. Naive, central memory, regulatory and stem cell-like memory CD4+ T cells were sorted on a BD FACSAria II using a panel including CD45RO, CCR7, CD25, CD127, CD95 and CD27. Purity was above 98% for every sorted population. Right away, PBMCs were isolated by Lymphoprep density gradient centrifugation and were stained directly, with no culture step. Samples were stained and sorted in pairs, with one healthy donor and one patient per experiment, so that batch effects were minimized. The High Capacity cDNA Reverse Transcription Kit was used to reverse transcribe all of the isolated RNA, meaning that expressed TCRB transcripts were what got sequenced. Naive, central memory and regulatory T cell samples underwent deep immunoSEQ sequencing, averaging about 3.5 million total reads per sample. Sorted cells were lysed in RLT buffer and RNA was extracted with DNase-treated RNeasy Micro or Mini kits, depending on cell number. Each cell subset was processed on its own to prevent cross-contamination, while patient and healthy donor samples were processed together. TCRB sequences were amplified from cDNA with the immunoSEQ multiplex PCR, producing 87-bp fragments spanning the CDR3 region. Sequencing of the amplicons was performed on the Illumina HiSeq platform. Processing in the source paper ran as follows. Synthetic template baselines were used to correct PCR bias computationally, reads within Hamming distance 2 were collapsed together, and singletons that could not be merged were discarded. Reads were aligned to IMGT to assign V, D and J genes, CDR3 length, and insertions or deletions at six rearrangement sites. Within each subset, clonotype counts were normalized to sorted cell number, and only after that were true diversity and Gini coefficients computed with the tcR R package. Repertoire sharing was quantified using the overlap coefficient calculated on TCRB nucleotide sequences. This immuneACCESS table, as held by TCRdb, lists in-frame sequences with V and J called but not all clones. Of the missing ones, under half trace to an unresolved V gene in checked studies; the others have no known cause. That table gives V, J and clone size, and the DNA gave D and trimming. In all, the sample holds 150,000 or so clones, and approximately 9.2% of those were seen once. The leading ten clones occupy about 0.68% of the sample.

Sequencing was carried out using central memory CD4+ T cells from blood. This chain is built from TRBV18 and TRBJ1-4; perhaps TRBD1 is the D gene, with 6 bases matching. The source is a man between 18 and 35 years old in good health. The encoded CDR3 is CASSPPNRVDEKLFF. The DNA sequence is given as TGTGCCAGCTCACCACCGAACAGGGTTGATGAAAAACTGTTTTTT.